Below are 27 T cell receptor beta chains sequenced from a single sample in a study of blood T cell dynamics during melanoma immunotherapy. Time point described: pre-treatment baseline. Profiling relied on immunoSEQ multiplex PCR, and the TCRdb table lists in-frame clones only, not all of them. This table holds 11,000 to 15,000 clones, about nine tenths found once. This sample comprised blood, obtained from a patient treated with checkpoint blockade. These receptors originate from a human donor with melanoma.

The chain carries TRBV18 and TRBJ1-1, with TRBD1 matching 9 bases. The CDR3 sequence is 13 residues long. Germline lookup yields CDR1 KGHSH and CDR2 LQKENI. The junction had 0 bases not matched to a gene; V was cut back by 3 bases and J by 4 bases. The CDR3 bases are TGTGCCAGCTCACCGGACAGGGGCACTGAAGCTTTCTTT. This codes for CASSPDRGTEAFF.

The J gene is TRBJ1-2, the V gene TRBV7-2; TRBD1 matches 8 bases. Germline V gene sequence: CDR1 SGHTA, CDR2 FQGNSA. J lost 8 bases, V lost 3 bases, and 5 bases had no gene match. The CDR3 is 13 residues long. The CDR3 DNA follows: TGTGCCAGCAGCTTTGGACAGGGAACGGGCTACACCTTC. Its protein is CASSFGQGTGYTF. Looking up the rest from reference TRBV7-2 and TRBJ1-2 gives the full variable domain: GAGVSQSPSNKVTEKGKDVELRCDPISGHTALYWYRQSLGQGLEFLIYFQGNSAPDKSGLPSDRFSAERTGGSVSTLTIQRTQQEDSAVYLCASSFGQGTGYTFGSGTRLTVV.

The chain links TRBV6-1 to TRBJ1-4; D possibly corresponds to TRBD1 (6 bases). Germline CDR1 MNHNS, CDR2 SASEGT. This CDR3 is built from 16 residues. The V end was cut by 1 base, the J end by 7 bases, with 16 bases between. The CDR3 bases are TGTGCCAGCAGTGAAGTTGGTGGGGGGCGCGTTGAAAAACTGTTTTTT. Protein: CASSEVGGGRVEKLFF.

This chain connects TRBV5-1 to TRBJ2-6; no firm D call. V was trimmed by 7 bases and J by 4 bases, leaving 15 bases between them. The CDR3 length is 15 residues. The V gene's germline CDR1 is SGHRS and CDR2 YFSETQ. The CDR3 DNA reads TGCGCCAGCGGAGTACACGGTACGGGGGCCAACGTCCTGACTTTC. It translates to CASGVHGTGANVLTF.

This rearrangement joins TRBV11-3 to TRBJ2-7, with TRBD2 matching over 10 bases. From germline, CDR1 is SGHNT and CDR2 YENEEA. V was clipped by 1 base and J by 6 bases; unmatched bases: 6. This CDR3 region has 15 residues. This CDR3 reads CASSLVGLAAGEQYF. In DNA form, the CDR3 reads TGTGCCAGCAGCTTAGTTGGACTAGCGGCGGGCGAGCAGTACTTC.

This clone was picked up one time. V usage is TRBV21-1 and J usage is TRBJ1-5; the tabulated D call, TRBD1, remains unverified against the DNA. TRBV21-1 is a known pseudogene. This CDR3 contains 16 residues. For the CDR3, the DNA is TGTGCCAGCAGGGACGAACAGGCCCTGCATGCAAGGGCCCAGCATTTT. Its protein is CASRDEQALHARAQHF.

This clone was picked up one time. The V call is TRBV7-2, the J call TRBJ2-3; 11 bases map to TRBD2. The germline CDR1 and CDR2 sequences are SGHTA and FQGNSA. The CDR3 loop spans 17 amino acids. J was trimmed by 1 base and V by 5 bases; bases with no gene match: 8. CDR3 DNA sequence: TGTGCCAGCAGCCCAAGGACTAGCGGGTCTGGCACAGATACGCAGTATTTT. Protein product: CASSPRTSGSGTDTQYF.

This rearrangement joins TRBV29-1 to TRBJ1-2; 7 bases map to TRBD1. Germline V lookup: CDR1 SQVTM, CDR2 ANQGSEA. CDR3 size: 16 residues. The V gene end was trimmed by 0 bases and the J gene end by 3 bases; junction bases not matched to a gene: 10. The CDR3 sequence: CSVEDPAERGHYGYTF. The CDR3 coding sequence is TGCAGCGTTGAAGATCCAGCAGAGAGGGGGCACTATGGCTACACCTTC.

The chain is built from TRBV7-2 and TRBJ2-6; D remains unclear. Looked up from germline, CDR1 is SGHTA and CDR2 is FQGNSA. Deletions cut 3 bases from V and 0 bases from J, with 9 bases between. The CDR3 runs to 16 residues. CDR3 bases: TGTGCCAGCAGCTTGGAATTGTTCTCTGGGGCCAACGTCCTGACTTTC. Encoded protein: CASSLELFSGANVLTF. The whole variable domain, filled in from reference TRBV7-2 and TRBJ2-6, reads GAGVSQSPSNKVTEKGKDVELRCDPISGHTALYWYRQSLGQGLEFLIYFQGNSAPDKSGLPSDRFSAERTGGSVSTLTIQRTQQEDSAVYLCASSLELFSGANVLTFGAGSRLTVL.

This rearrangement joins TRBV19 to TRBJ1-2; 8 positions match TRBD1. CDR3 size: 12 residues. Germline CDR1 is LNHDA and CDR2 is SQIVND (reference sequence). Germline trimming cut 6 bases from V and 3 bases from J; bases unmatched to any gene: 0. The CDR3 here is CASRTGDYGYTF. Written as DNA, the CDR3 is TGTGCCAGTAGGACAGGGGACTATGGCTACACCTTC.

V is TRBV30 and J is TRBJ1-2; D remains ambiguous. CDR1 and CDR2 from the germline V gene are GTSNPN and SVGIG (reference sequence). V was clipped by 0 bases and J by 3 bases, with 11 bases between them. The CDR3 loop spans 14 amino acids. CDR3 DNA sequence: TGTGCCTGGAGTGTACTCGGAAACTACTATGGCTACACCTTC. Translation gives CAWSVLGNYYGYTF. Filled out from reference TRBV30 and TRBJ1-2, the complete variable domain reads SQTIHQWPATLVQPVGSPLSLECTVEGTSNPNLYWYRQAAGRGLQLLFYSVGIGQISSEVPQNLSASRPQDRQFILSSKKLLLSDSGFYLCAWSVLGNYYGYTFGSGTRLTVV.

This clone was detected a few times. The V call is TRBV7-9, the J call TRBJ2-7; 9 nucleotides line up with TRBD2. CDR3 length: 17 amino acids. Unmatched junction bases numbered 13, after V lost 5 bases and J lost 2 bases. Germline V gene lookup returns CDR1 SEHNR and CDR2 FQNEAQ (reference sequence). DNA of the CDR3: TGTGCCAGCAGCCCAGCATCGACTAGCGGTCATACCTACGAGCAGTACTTC. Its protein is CASSPASTSGHTYEQYF.

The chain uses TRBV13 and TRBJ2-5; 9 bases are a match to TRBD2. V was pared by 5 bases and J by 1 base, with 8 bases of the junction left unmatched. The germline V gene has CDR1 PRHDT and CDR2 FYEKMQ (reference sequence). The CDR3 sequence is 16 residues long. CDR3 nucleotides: TGTGCCAGCAGCCCCAATGAAGCGGGGGGCCAAGAGACCCAGTACTTC. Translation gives CASSPNEAGGQETQYF.

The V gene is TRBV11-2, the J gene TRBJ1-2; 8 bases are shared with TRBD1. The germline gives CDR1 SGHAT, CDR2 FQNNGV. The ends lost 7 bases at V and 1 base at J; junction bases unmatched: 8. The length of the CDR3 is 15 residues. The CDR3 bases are TGTGCCAGCACCGGACAGGGAACTCTTAACTATGGCTACACCTTC. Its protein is CASTGQGTLNYGYTF.

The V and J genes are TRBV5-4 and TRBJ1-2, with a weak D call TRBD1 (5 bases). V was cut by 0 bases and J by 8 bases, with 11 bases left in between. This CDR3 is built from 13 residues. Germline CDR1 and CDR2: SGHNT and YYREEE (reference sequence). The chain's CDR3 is CASSLVGAWGYTF. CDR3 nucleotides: TGTGCCAGCAGCTTGGTAGGGGCCTGGGGCTACACCTTC.

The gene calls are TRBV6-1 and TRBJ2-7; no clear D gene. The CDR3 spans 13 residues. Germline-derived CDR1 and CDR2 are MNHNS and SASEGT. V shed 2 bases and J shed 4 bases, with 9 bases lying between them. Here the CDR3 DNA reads TGTGCCAGCAGTGAAAGGGTGGATTACGAGCAGTACGTC. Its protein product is CASSERVDYEQYV.

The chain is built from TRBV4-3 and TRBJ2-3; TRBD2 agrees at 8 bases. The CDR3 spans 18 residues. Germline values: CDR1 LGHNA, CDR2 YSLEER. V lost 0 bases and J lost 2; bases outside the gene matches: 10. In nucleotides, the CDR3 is TGCGCCAGCAGCCAAGATCCGGGGGGGCCCACTTACACAGATACGCAGTATTTT. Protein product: CASSQDPGGPTYTDTQYF.

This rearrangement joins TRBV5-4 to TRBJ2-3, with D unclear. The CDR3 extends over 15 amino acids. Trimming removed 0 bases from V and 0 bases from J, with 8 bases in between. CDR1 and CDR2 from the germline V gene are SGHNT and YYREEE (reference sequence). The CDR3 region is CASSLVGRSTDTQYF. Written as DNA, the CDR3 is TGTGCCAGCAGCTTGGTGGGTCGTAGCACAGATACGCAGTATTTT.

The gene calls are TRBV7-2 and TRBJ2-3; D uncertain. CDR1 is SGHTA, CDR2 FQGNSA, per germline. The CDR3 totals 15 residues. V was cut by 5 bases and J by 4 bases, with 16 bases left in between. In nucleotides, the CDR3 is TGTGCCAGCAGCCGTAATTTGCCCCCCGCAGATACGCAGTATTTT. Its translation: CASSRNLPPADTQYF.

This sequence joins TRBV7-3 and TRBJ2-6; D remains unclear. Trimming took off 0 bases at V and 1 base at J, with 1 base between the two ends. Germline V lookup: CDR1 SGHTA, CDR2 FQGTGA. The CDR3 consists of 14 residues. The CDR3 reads CASSLTSGANVLTF. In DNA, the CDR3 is TGTGCCAGCAGCTTAACGTCTGGGGCCAACGTCCTGACTTTC.

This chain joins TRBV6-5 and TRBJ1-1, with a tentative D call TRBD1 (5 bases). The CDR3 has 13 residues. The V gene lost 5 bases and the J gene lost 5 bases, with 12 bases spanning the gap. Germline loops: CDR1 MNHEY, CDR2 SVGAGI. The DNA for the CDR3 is TGTGCCAGCAGTCTTACAGGTGGGACTGAAGCTTTCTTT. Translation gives CASSLTGGTEAFF.

CDR3 amino acids: CAARLAGETTGELFF. DNA of the CDR3: TGTGCCGCCCGACTAGCGGGGGAGACCACCGGGGAGCTGTTTTTT. The chain carries TRBV7-2 and TRBJ2-2; 12 bases map to TRBD2. V lost 11 bases and J lost 4; bases outside the gene matches: 8. This CDR3 has 15 residues. The germline CDR1 and CDR2 sequences are SGHTA and FQGNSA. The whole variable domain, remainder taken from reference TRBV7-2 and TRBJ2-2, is GAGVSQSPSNKVTEKGKDVELRCDPISGHTALYWYRQSLGQGLEFLIYFQGNSAPDKSGLPSDRFSAERTGGSVSTLTIQRTQQEDSAVYLCAARLAGETTGELFFGEGSRLTVL.

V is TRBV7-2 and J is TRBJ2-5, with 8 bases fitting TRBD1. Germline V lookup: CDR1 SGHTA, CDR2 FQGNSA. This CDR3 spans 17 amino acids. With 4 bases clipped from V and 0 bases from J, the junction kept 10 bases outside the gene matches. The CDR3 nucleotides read TGTGCCAGCAGCTCCCCCCAGGGGGCGCGGTACCAAGAGACCCAGTACTTC. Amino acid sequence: CASSSPQGARYQETQYF.

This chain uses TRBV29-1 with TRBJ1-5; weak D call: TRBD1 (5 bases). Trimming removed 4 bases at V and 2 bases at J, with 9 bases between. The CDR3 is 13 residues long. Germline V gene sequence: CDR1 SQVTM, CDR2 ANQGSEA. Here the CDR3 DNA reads TGCAGCGTTGCCCTGGGGGGCAATCAGCCCCAGCATTTT. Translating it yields CSVALGGNQPQHF.

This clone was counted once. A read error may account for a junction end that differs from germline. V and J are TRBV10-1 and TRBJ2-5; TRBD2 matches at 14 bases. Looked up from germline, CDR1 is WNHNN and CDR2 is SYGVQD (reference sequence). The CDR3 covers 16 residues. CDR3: CASLGLAGALKESQYF. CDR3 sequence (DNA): TGCGCCAGCTTGGGACTAGCGGGGGCCCTAAAAGAGAGCCAGTACTTC.

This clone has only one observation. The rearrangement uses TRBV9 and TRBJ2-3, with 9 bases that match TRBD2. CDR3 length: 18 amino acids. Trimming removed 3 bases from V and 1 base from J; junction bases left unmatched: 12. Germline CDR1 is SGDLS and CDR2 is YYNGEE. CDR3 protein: CASSETAGAGGRTDTQYF. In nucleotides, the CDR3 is TGTGCCAGCAGCGAGACCGCGGGGGCGGGGGGGCGCACAGATACGCAGTATTTT.

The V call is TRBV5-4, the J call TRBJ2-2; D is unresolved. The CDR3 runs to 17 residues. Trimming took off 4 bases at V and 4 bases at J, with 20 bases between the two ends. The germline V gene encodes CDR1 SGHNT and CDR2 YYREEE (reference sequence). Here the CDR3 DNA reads TGTGCCAGCAGCCCCGAGAGTAGAGGTGCAACCACCGGGGAGCTGTTTTTT. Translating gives CASSPESRGATTGELFF.